This entry features one T cell receptor (beta chain) sequence. Its antigen is not identified. The source of the sample is a study of CD8 T cells in ankylosing spondylitis. Via MiXCR, TCRdb re-called the 5' RACE reads, giving one row per CDR3 protein. Of about 220,000 distinct CDR3 sequences detected, roughly 25% appear once; the ten largest clones hold about 7%. Findings and limits, study-wide: According to the report, clones linked to the disease were significantly enriched in matched synovial fluid samples taken from ankylosing spondylitis patients.

This CDR3 is built from 14 residues. The J segment lost 5 bases and the V segment lost 0 bases, leaving 6 bases of the junction unmatched. Per germline, CDR1 DFQATT and CDR2 SNEGSKA (reference sequence). This chain uses TRBV20-1 with TRBJ2-5, with TRBD2 matching over 7 bases. Sequencing was carried out using blood, either unsorted or a sorted T cell fraction (not recorded which). This receptor was taken from a male donor with ankylosing spondylitis or in good health (not recorded which). The CDR3 reads CSARDASGMETQYF. Here the CDR3 DNA reads TGCAGTGCTAGAGATGCCAGCGGGATGGAGACCCAGTACTTC.